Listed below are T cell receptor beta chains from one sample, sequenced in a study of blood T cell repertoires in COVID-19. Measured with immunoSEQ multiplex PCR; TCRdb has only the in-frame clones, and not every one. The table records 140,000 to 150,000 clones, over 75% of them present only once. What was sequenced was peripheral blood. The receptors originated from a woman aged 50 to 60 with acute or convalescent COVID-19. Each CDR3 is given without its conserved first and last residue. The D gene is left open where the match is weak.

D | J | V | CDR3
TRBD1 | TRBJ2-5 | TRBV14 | ASSQVGGQGRTQY
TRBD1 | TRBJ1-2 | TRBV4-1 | ASSQVWTGDYGYT
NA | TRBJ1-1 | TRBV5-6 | ASSFSSEAF
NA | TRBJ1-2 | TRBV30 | AWSVGSFRDGYT
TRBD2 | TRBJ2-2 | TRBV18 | ASSLQLAGDGELF
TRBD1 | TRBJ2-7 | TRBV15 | ATSRRPTGGRDEQY
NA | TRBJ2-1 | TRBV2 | ASSAWAGQF
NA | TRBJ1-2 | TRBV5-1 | ASRQGQLYGYT
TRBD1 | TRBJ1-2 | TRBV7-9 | ASRRQGYGYT
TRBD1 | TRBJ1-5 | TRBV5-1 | ASSPDRGNQPQH
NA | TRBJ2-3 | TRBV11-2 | ASSPGYTYTDTQY
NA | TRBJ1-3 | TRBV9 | ASSPQGGNTIY
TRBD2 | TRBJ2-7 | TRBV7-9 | ASSLVGGRPSYEQY
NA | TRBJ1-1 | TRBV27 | ASSPQVMNTEAF
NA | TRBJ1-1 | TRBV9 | ASSPRGLTRNTEAF
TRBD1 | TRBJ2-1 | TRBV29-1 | SVHGQGAGEQF
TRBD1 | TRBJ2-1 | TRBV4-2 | ASSPLSRTGVNNEQF
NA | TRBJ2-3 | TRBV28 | ASNNPGLGTDTQY
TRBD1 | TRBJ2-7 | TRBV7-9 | ASSPGTGFYEQY
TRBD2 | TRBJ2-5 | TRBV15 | ATSRRRLARAETQY
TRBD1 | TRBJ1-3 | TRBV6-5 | ASSYLRGDPGNTIY
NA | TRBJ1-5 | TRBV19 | ASSITEIQPQH
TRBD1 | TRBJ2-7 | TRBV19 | ASGQGAYEQY
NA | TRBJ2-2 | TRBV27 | ARGYGGSGELF
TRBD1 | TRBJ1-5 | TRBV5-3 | ARSRPGTGDQPQH
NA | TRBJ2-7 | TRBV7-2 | ASSLSGGVYEQY
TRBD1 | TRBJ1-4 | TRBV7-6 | ASSPSGTGGEKLF
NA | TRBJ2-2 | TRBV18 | ASSPEIRPGELF
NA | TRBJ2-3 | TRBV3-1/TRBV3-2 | ASSQDSASGTDTQY
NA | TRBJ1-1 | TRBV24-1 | ATSESSGQSAF
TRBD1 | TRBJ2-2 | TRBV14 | ASSQMAGQGNTGELF
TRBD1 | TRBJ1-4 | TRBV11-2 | ASSYSGQGHEKLF
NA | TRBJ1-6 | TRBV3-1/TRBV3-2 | ASSQVRVRSYNSPLH
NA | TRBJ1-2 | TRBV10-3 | AISVGPDPSTYGYT
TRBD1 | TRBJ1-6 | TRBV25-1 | ASRAGQGNSPLH
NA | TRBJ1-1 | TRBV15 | ATSRDLGLTEAF
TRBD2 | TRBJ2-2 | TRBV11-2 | ASSKRLAGGGELF
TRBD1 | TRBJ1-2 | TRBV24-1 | AIATGTGGNYGYT
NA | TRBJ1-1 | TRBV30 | AWSVGGAEAF
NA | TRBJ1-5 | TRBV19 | ASSDSRGHQPQH
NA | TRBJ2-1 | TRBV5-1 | ASTGQSSYNEQF
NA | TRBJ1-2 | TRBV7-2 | ASSLYGSGYT
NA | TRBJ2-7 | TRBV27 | ASSLGEPYEQY
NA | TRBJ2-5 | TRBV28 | ASSGGAVLQETQY
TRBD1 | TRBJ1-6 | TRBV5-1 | ASSLEGRGNSPLH
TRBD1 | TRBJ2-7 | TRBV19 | ASSSTWGQGISYEQY
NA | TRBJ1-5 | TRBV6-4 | ASSDDRRKNQPQH
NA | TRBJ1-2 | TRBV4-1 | ASSQEQGRGNYGYT
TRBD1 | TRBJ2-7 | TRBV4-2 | ASSQDQTGNYEQY
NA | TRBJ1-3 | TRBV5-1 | ASSLTGIQYGNTIY
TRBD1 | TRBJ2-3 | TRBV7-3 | ASSLRQGGTDTQY
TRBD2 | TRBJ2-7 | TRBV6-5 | AAQLAGENEQY
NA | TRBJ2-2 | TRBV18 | ASSPILQITGELF
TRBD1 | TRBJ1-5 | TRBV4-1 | ASSQFVAGGHQPQH
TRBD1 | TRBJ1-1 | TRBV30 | AWDREYTEAF
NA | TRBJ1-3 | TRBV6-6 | ASSYQGNTIY
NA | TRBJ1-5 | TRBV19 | ASSKVHRGNQPQH
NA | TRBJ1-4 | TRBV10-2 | ARVRSGNEKLF
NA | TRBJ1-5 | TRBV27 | ASSLSFPDSSNQPQH
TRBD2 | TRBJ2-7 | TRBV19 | ASSMAGEYEQY